The rows below give T cell receptor beta chains drawn from one sample of a study of CD8 T cells in ankylosing spondylitis. TCRdb processed the 5' RACE reads anew with MiXCR; each CDR3 protein has one entry. The sample lists about 39,000 distinct CDR3 sequences, 10% seen once, with approximately 16% in the top ten. Sequences were obtained from blood, either unsorted or a sorted T cell fraction (not recorded which). The receptors derive from a male donor with ankylosing spondylitis or in good health (not recorded which). The CDR3 runs from the conserved cysteine through the conserved F or W. D genes are given only for firm matches. Clone size is given for some rows only: seen once, a few or many times, or a class if the clone is expanded.

cdr3_length: 16
v_call: TRBV5-1
d_call: NA
j_call: TRBJ1-3
clone_size: many
cdr3_aa: CASSRGAQLSGNTIYF
cdr3_nt: TGCGCCAGCAGCCGGGGGGCCCAGCTCTCTGGAAACACCATATATTTT

cdr3_length: 14
v_call: TRBV5-1
d_call: NA
j_call: TRBJ1-4
clone_size: few
cdr3_aa: CASSLFGRNEKLFF
cdr3_nt: TGCGCCAGCAGCTTGTTCGGCCGGAATGAAAAACTGTTTTTT

cdr3_length: 15
v_call: TRBV6-5
d_call: TRBD2
j_call: TRBJ2-3
clone_size: many
cdr3_aa: CASSLLAGSTDTQYF
cdr3_nt: TGTGCCAGCAGTTTGCTAGCGGGGAGCACAGATACGCAGTATTTT

cdr3_length: 14
v_call: TRBV7-3
d_call: NA
j_call: TRBJ2-3
clone_size: many
cdr3_aa: CASSLRGAGDTQYF
cdr3_nt: TGTGCCAGCAGTCTGAGGGGGGCAGGGGATACGCAGTATTTT

cdr3_length: 13
v_call: TRBV10-2
d_call: NA
j_call: TRBJ1-5
clone_size: few
cdr3_aa: CASSGPSNQPQHF
cdr3_nt: TGCGCCAGCAGTGGCCCGTCGAATCAGCCCCAGCATTTT

cdr3_length: 16
v_call: TRBV3-1
d_call: TRBD2
j_call: TRBJ2-2
clone_size: NA
cdr3_aa: CASSQARSGRGGELFF
cdr3_nt: TGTGCCAGCAGCCAAGCCAGAAGCGGGAGAGGTGGGGAGCTGTTTTTT

cdr3_length: 15
v_call: TRBV20-1
d_call: TRBD2
j_call: TRBJ2-1
clone_size: many
cdr3_aa: CSAPVLAGVPNEQFF
cdr3_nt: TGCAGTGCCCCGGTTCTAGCGGGAGTCCCCAATGAGCAGTTCTTC

cdr3_length: 14
v_call: TRBV3-1
d_call: NA
j_call: TRBJ1-1
clone_size: few
cdr3_aa: CASNYDGMNTEAFF
cdr3_nt: TGTGCCAGCAATTACGACGGAATGAACACTGAAGCTTTCTTT

cdr3_length: 12
v_call: TRBV6-5
d_call: NA
j_call: TRBJ2-7
clone_size: many
cdr3_aa: CASIGNSYEQYF
cdr3_nt: TGTGCCAGCATTGGGAACTCCTACGAGCAGTACTTC

cdr3_length: 13
v_call: TRBV7-3
d_call: NA
j_call: TRBJ1-1
clone_size: few
cdr3_aa: CASSLGGDTEAFF
cdr3_nt: TGTGCCAGCAGCTTAGGGGGGGACACTGAAGCTTTCTTT

cdr3_length: 16
v_call: TRBV9
d_call: NA
j_call: TRBJ1-4
clone_size: few
cdr3_aa: CASSHPGRGLGEKLFF
cdr3_nt: TGTGCCAGCAGTCATCCCGGAAGGGGCCTGGGTGAAAAACTGTTTTTT

cdr3_length: 15
v_call: TRBV7-8
d_call: NA
j_call: TRBJ2-1
clone_size: many
cdr3_aa: CASSPGDSAGNEQFF
cdr3_nt: TGTGCCAGCAGCCCCGGGGATAGTGCGGGCAATGAGCAGTTCTTC

cdr3_length: 18
v_call: TRBV12-3/TRBV12-4
d_call: TRBD2
j_call: TRBJ2-2
clone_size: NA
cdr3_aa: CALSFPSGRFPNTGELFF
cdr3_nt: TGTGCCCTCAGTTTTCCTAGCGGGAGGTTCCCGAACACCGGGGAGCTGTTTTTT

cdr3_length: 12
v_call: TRBV20-1
d_call: NA
j_call: TRBJ2-1
clone_size: many
cdr3_aa: CSAEGTINEQFF
cdr3_nt: TGCAGTGCAGAGGGGACCATTAATGAGCAGTTCTTC

cdr3_length: 14
v_call: TRBV10-3
d_call: TRBD1
j_call: TRBJ1-4
clone_size: many
cdr3_aa: CAIRGDRTNEKLFF
cdr3_nt: TGTGCCATCAGAGGGGACAGGACTAATGAAAAACTGTTTTTT

cdr3_length: 15
v_call: TRBV19
d_call: NA
j_call: TRBJ2-7
clone_size: NA
cdr3_aa: CASSLTVQGRYEQYF
cdr3_nt: TGTGCCAGTTCTTTGACGGTTCAGGGTCGCTACGAGCAGTACTTC

cdr3_length: 15
v_call: TRBV19
d_call: NA
j_call: TRBJ2-3
clone_size: NA
cdr3_aa: CASSIRGESTDTQYF
cdr3_nt: TGTGCCAGTAGTATCCGAGGGGAAAGCACAGATACGCAGTATTTT

cdr3_length: 13
v_call: TRBV4-1
d_call: NA
j_call: TRBJ1-4
clone_size: many
cdr3_aa: CASSSDLLEKLFF
cdr3_nt: TGCGCCAGCAGCTCCGACCTGCTTGAAAAACTGTTTTTT

cdr3_length: 11
v_call: TRBV5-3
d_call: NA
j_call: TRBJ2-7
clone_size: NA
cdr3_aa: CASSLDYEQHF
cdr3_nt: TGTGCCAGCAGCTTGGACTACGAGCAGCACTTC

cdr3_length: 15
v_call: TRBV6-1
d_call: TRBD2
j_call: TRBJ2-7
clone_size: many
cdr3_aa: CASSISGRADIEQYF
cdr3_nt: TGTGCCAGCAGTATTAGCGGGAGGGCCGATATCGAGCAGTACTTC

cdr3_length: 13
v_call: TRBV7-3
d_call: NA
j_call: TRBJ2-3
clone_size: many
cdr3_aa: CASSSESTDTQYF
cdr3_nt: TGTGCCAGCAGCTCGGAGAGCACAGATACGCAGTATTTT

cdr3_length: 15
v_call: TRBV20-1
d_call: NA
j_call: TRBJ2-1
clone_size: many
cdr3_aa: CSAREYSLDNNEQFF
cdr3_nt: TGCAGTGCTAGAGAGTACTCACTAGACAACAATGAGCAGTTCTTC

cdr3_length: 15
v_call: TRBV29-1
d_call: NA
j_call: TRBJ2-1
clone_size: many
cdr3_aa: CSVEPTGRWYNEQFF
cdr3_nt: TGCAGCGTAGAACCCACAGGGAGGTGGTACAATGAGCAGTTCTTC

cdr3_length: 16
v_call: TRBV24-1
d_call: NA
j_call: TRBJ2-2
clone_size: many
cdr3_aa: CATSDGQAANTGELFF
cdr3_nt: TGTGCCACCAGTGATGGCCAGGCCGCGAACACCGGGGAGCTGTTTTTT

cdr3_length: 15
v_call: TRBV25-1
d_call: NA
j_call: TRBJ2-6
clone_size: NA
cdr3_aa: CASSADFAGANVLTF
cdr3_nt: TGTGCCAGCAGTGCGGATTTCGCTGGGGCCAACGTCCTGACTTTC

cdr3_length: 11
v_call: TRBV10-1
d_call: NA
j_call: TRBJ2-3
clone_size: many
cdr3_aa: CASSVTDTQYF
cdr3_nt: TGCGCCAGCAGTGTCACAGATACGCAGTATTTT

cdr3_length: 11
v_call: TRBV6-5
d_call: NA
j_call: TRBJ1-1
clone_size: medium-sized
cdr3_aa: CASIADTEAFF
cdr3_nt: TGTGCCAGCATTGCGGACACTGAAGCTTTCTTT

cdr3_length: 12
v_call: TRBV29-1
d_call: NA
j_call: TRBJ2-5
clone_size: many
cdr3_aa: CSTEKGYETQYF
cdr3_nt: TGCAGCACGGAAAAGGGGTATGAGACCCAGTACTTC

cdr3_length: 14
v_call: TRBV11-2
d_call: TRBD1
j_call: TRBJ2-3
clone_size: many
cdr3_aa: CASSGTGYTDTQYF
cdr3_nt: TGTGCCAGCTCTGGGACAGGGTACACAGATACGCAGTATTTT

cdr3_length: 13
v_call: TRBV29-1
d_call: NA
j_call: TRBJ2-7
clone_size: many
cdr3_aa: CSVRDTQAYEQYF
cdr3_nt: TGCAGCGTTAGGGACACCCAAGCCTACGAGCAGTACTTC

cdr3_length: 16
v_call: TRBV29-1
d_call: NA
j_call: TRBJ1-2
clone_size: many
cdr3_aa: CSVEDVPRVSAYGYTF
cdr3_nt: TGCAGCGTTGAAGATGTTCCCAGGGTCTCAGCCTATGGCTACACCTTC

cdr3_length: 18
v_call: TRBV24-1
d_call: NA
j_call: TRBJ2-1
clone_size: many
cdr3_aa: CATSDSFETTGSYNEQFF
cdr3_nt: TGTGCCACCAGTGATTCATTTGAGACGACGGGCTCCTACAATGAGCAGTTCTTC

cdr3_length: 13
v_call: TRBV7-2
d_call: NA
j_call: TRBJ2-5
clone_size: few
cdr3_aa: CASSSTPPGTQYF
cdr3_nt: TGTGCCAGCAGCAGTACCCCACCGGGGACCCAGTACTTC

cdr3_length: 14
v_call: TRBV28
d_call: NA
j_call: TRBJ1-3
clone_size: many
cdr3_aa: CASRLDRLKGTIYF
cdr3_nt: TGTGCCAGCAGGCTAGACAGACTTAAGGGCACCATATATTTT

cdr3_length: 16
v_call: TRBV7-2
d_call: TRBD2
j_call: TRBJ2-3
clone_size: many
cdr3_aa: CASSSELAGVTDTQYF
cdr3_nt: TGTGCCAGCAGCTCAGAACTAGCGGGAGTAACAGATACGCAGTATTTT

cdr3_length: 14
v_call: TRBV7-9
d_call: NA
j_call: TRBJ1-1
clone_size: many
cdr3_aa: CASSLAGGNTEAFF
cdr3_nt: TGTGCCAGCAGCTTAGCGGGGGGGAACACTGAAGCTTTCTTT

cdr3_length: 15
v_call: TRBV18
d_call: NA
j_call: TRBJ2-2
clone_size: many
cdr3_aa: CASSPRDDATGELFF
cdr3_nt: TGTGCCAGCTCACCAAGGGACGACGCAACCGGGGAGCTGTTTTTT

cdr3_length: 17
v_call: TRBV5-1
d_call: TRBD2
j_call: TRBJ2-1
clone_size: many
cdr3_aa: CASRSASGKSSYNEQFF
cdr3_nt: TGCGCCAGCAGGTCCGCTAGCGGGAAGAGCTCCTACAATGAGCAGTTCTTC

cdr3_length: 15
v_call: TRBV27
d_call: TRBD1
j_call: TRBJ1-4
clone_size: many
cdr3_aa: CASSSWDRVNEKLFF
cdr3_nt: TGTGCCAGCAGTTCTTGGGACAGGGTGAATGAAAAACTGTTTTTT

cdr3_length: 14
v_call: TRBV20-1
d_call: TRBD2
j_call: TRBJ2-1
clone_size: NA
cdr3_aa: CSARAGGRGGEQFF
cdr3_nt: TGCAGTGCCAGAGCGGGAGGCCGGGGGGGTGAGCAGTTCTTC

cdr3_length: 12
v_call: TRBV20-1
d_call: NA
j_call: TRBJ2-7
clone_size: many
cdr3_aa: CSARLPGGEQYF
cdr3_nt: TGCAGTGCCCGGTTACCCGGTGGCGAGCAGTACTTC

cdr3_length: 16
v_call: TRBV5-1
d_call: TRBD2
j_call: TRBJ2-3
clone_size: many
cdr3_aa: CASSPTTSGYADTQYF
cdr3_nt: TGCGCCAGCAGCCCCACTACTAGCGGATACGCGGATACGCAGTATTTT

cdr3_length: 15
v_call: TRBV12-3/TRBV12-4
d_call: TRBD1
j_call: TRBJ2-2
clone_size: many
cdr3_aa: CASRGGQGASGELFF
cdr3_nt: TGTGCCAGCAGGGGGGGACAGGGGGCTTCGGGGGAGCTGTTTTTT

cdr3_length: 12
v_call: TRBV6-1
d_call: NA
j_call: TRBJ2-2
clone_size: NA
cdr3_aa: CASSWNTGELFF
cdr3_nt: TGTGCCAGCAGTTGGAACACCGGGGAGCTGTTTTTT

cdr3_length: 13
v_call: TRBV10-3
d_call: TRBD2
j_call: TRBJ2-1
clone_size: many
cdr3_aa: CAIGTSGGDEQFF
cdr3_nt: TGTGCCATAGGGACTAGCGGGGGGGATGAGCAGTTCTTC

cdr3_length: 17
v_call: TRBV24-1
d_call: NA
j_call: TRBJ2-5
clone_size: many
cdr3_aa: CATSDPSASVPRETQYF
cdr3_nt: TGTGCCACCAGTGACCCATCCGCGTCCGTCCCCCGGGAGACCCAGTACTTC

cdr3_length: 14
v_call: TRBV5-1
d_call: NA
j_call: TRBJ1-1
clone_size: many
cdr3_aa: CASSLEDSTTEAFF
cdr3_nt: TGCGCCAGCAGCTTGGAGGACAGTACCACTGAAGCTTTCTTT

cdr3_length: 14
v_call: TRBV20-1
d_call: TRBD2
j_call: TRBJ2-1
clone_size: many
cdr3_aa: CSARGREGRIEQFF
cdr3_nt: TGCAGTGCTAGGGGGCGGGAGGGCCGTATTGAGCAGTTCTTC

cdr3_length: 13
v_call: TRBV20-1
d_call: NA
j_call: TRBJ2-2
clone_size: many
cdr3_aa: CSPLARGTGELFF
cdr3_nt: TGCAGCCCCCTAGCGAGGGGGACCGGGGAGCTGTTTTTT

cdr3_length: 13
v_call: TRBV13
d_call: NA
j_call: TRBJ2-7
clone_size: many
cdr3_aa: CASSQRRSLQQYF
cdr3_nt: TGTGCCAGCAGCCAGCGACGGTCGTTGCAGCAGTACTTC

cdr3_length: 13
v_call: TRBV29-1
d_call: NA
j_call: TRBJ2-1
clone_size: medium-sized
cdr3_aa: CSVLLSSYNEQFF
cdr3_nt: TGCAGCGTCCTCCTGAGCTCCTACAATGAGCAGTTCTTC

cdr3_length: 13
v_call: TRBV20-1
d_call: NA
j_call: TRBJ1-4
clone_size: many
cdr3_aa: CSARSATNEKLFF
cdr3_nt: TGCAGTGCTAGGTCCGCAACTAATGAAAAACTGTTTTTT

cdr3_length: 15
v_call: TRBV10-3
d_call: NA
j_call: TRBJ2-1
clone_size: many
cdr3_aa: CAISEGSDPYNEQFF
cdr3_nt: TGTGCCATCAGTGAAGGTAGCGATCCCTACAATGAGCAGTTCTTC

cdr3_length: 14
v_call: TRBV11-1
d_call: NA
j_call: TRBJ2-7
clone_size: once
cdr3_aa: CASSPHTSHYEQYF
cdr3_nt: TGTGCCAGCAGCCCTCATACCTCTCACTACGAGCAGTACTTC

cdr3_length: 12
v_call: TRBV20-1
d_call: NA
j_call: TRBJ2-3
clone_size: many
cdr3_aa: CSADGATDTQYF
cdr3_nt: TGCAGTGCTGACGGGGCCACAGATACGCAGTATTTT

cdr3_length: 9
v_call: TRBV20-1
d_call: NA
j_call: TRBJ2-3
clone_size: few
cdr3_aa: CSAPDTQYF
cdr3_nt: TGCAGTGCCCCAGATACGCAGTATTTT

cdr3_length: 13
v_call: TRBV11-2
d_call: NA
j_call: TRBJ2-3
clone_size: many
cdr3_aa: CASSQDRTDTQYF
cdr3_nt: TGTGCCAGCAGCCAGGACCGCACAGATACGCAGTATTTT